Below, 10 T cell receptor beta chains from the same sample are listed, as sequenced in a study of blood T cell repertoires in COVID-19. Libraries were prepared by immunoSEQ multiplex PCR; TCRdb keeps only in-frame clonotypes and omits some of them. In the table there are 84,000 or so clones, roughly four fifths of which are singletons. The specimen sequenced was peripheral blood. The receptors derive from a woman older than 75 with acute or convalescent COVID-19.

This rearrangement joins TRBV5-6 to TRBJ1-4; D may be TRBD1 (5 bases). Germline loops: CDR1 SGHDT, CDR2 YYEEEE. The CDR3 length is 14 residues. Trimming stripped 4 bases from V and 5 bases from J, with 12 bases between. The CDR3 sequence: CASSMGLQNEKLFF. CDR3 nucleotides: TGTGCCAGCAGCATGGGACTGCAAAATGAAAAACTGTTTTTT.

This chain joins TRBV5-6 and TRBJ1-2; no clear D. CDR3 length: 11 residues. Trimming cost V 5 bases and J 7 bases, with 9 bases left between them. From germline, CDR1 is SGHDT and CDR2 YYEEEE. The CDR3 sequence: CASRKSGGYTF. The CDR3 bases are TGTGCCAGCAGGAAATCCGGTGGCTACACCTTC.

As DNA, the CDR3 is TGTGCCAGCAGCCGGGACAGGTTCTACGAGCAGTACTTC. Translated: CASSRDRFYEQYF. The J gene is TRBJ2-7, the V gene TRBV13; 8 nucleotides match TRBD1. Germline V gene data show CDR1 as PRHDT and CDR2 as FYEKMQ (reference sequence). The CDR3 has 13 residues. With V trimmed by 5 bases and J by 3 bases, 3 bases remained unmatched.

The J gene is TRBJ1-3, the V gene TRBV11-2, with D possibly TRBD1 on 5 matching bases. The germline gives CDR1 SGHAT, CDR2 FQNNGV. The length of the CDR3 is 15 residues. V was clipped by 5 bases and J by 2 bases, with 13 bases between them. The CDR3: CASSITGDAGNTIYF. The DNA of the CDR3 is TGTGCCAGCAGCATTACAGGAGACGCTGGAAACACCATATATTTT.

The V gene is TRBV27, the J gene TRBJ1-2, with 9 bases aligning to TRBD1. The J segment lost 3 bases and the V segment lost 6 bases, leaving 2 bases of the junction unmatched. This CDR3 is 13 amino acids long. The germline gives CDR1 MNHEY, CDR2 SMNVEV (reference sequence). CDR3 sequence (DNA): TGTGCCAGCAGGACAGGGGGGGACTATGGCTACACCTTC. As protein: CASRTGGDYGYTF.

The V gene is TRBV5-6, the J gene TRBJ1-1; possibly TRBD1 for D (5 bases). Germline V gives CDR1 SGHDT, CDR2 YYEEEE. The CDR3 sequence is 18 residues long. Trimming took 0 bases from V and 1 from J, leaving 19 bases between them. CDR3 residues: CASSLDYKLGLTNTEAFF. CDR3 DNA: TGTGCCAGCAGCTTGGATTACAAATTGGGACTGACGAACACTGAAGCTTTCTTT.

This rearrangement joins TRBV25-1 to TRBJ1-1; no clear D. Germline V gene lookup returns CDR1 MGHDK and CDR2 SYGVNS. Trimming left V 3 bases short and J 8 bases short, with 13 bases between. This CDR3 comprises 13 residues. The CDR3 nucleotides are TGTGCCAGCAGTGAGGGCCCCAGGAGGGAAGCTTTCTTT. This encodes CASSEGPRREAFF.

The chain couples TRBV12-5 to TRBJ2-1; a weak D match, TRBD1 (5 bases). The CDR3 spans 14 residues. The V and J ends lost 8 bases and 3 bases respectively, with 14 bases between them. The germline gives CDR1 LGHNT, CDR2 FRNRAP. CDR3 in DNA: TGTGCTAGTTATGGGGCCCCCGGCTACAATGAGCAGTTCTTC. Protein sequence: CASYGAPGYNEQFF.

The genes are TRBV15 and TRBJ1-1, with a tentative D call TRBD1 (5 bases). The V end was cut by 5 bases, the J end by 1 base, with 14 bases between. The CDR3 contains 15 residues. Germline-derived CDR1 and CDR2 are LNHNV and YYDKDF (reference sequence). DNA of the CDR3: TGTGCCACCAGCTTTACTACAGGTGAGAACACTGAAGCTTTCTTT. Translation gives CATSFTTGENTEAFF. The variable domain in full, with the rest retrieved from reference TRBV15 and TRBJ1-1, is DAMVIQNPRYQVTQFGKPVTLSCSQTLNHNVMYWYQQKSSQAPKLLFHYYDKDFNNEADTPDNFQSRRPNTSFCFLDIRSPGLGDTAMYLCATSFTTGENTEAFFGQGTRLTVV.

CDR3 nucleotide sequence: TGTGCCAGCAGCTTAGAGGGGTCCACCTACGAGCAGTACTTC. The encoded protein is CASSLEGSTYEQYF. The chain has TRBV7-9 and TRBJ2-7; D perhaps matches TRBD1 (5 bases). The CDR3 is 14 amino acids. Trimming removed 1 base from V and 2 bases from J, with 9 bases in between. The V gene's germline CDR1 is SEHNR and CDR2 FQNEAQ (reference sequence).